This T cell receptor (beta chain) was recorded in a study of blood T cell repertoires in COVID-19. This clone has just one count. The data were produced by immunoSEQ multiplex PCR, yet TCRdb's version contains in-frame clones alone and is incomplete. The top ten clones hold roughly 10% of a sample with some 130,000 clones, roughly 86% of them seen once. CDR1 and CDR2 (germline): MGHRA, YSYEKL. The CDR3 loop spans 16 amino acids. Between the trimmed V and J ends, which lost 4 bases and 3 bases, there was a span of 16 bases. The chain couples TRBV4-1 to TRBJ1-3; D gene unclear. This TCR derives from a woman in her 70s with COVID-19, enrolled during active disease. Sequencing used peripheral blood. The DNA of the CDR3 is TGCGCCAGCAGCCCCCATGGGCGGGGAGGTGGAAACACCATATATTTT. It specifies CASSPHGRGGGNTIYF.